The 24 T cell receptor beta chains given below trace back to one sample, sequenced in a study of blood T cell repertoires in COVID-19. Clones were sequenced by immunoSEQ multiplex PCR, and TCRdb holds only the in-frame ones, with some missing. The sample lists approximately 160,000 clones, about four fifths occurring once. The specimen sequenced was peripheral blood. The receptors originated from a man aged 65 to 79 who had recovered from COVID-19.

V and J are TRBV6-5 and TRBJ2-7, with D perhaps TRBD1 (6 bases). The CDR3 has 14 residues. The V end was cut by 7 bases, the J end by 7 bases, with 20 bases between. Germline V gene data show CDR1 as MNHEY and CDR2 as SVGAGI. The CDR3: CASTARGGRREQYF. The CDR3 nucleotides read TGTGCCAGCACAGCCAGAGGGGGTCGACGGGAGCAGTACTTC.

Turning to this clone: Distinct nucleotide sequences in the sample also encode this CDR3. J is TRBJ1-2 and V is TRBV3-1 (or the pseudogene TRBV3-2), with D perhaps TRBD1 (6 bases). The CDR3 is 13 amino acids. The V and J ends lost 0 bases and 6 bases respectively, with 8 bases between them. The germline V gene encodes CDR1 LGHDT and CDR2 YNNKEL (reference sequence). The CDR3: CASSQETGNGYTF. Written as DNA, the CDR3 is TGTGCCAGCAGCCAAGAAACAGGGAATGGCTACACCTTC.

The chain recombines TRBV11-2 with TRBJ2-3; tentative D call: TRBD2 (6 bases). Trimming left V 1 base short and J 0 bases short, with 8 bases between. The CDR3 runs 15 residues. Germline CDR1 reads SGHAT; CDR2 reads FQNNGV. The CDR3, as DNA: TGTGCCAGCAGCTTAGGGGACTTTAGCACAGATACGCAGTATTTT. Translated, it gives CASSLGDFSTDTQYF.

The V and J genes are TRBV5-6 and TRBJ2-2, with a possible D match to TRBD2 (6 bases). This CDR3 spans 16 amino acids. Germline values: CDR1 SGHDT, CDR2 YYEEEE. Trimming removed 0 bases at V and 0 bases at J, with 9 bases between. This CDR3 is CASSLAGGANTGELFF. For the CDR3, the DNA is TGTGCCAGCAGCTTGGCTGGCGGGGCGAACACCGGGGAGCTGTTTTTT.

The chain carries TRBV5-1 and TRBJ2-3, with TRBD2 matching 9 bases. CDR1 is SGHRS and CDR2 is YFSETQ in the germline V gene. The CDR3 runs to 15 residues. Losses at the gene ends were 1 base for V and 4 bases for J; bases not matched to a gene: 4. The CDR3, as DNA: TGCGCCAGCAGCTTGACTAGCGGGCCACCAGATACGCAGTATTTT. It yields the protein CASSLTSGPPDTQYF.

The rearrangement joins TRBV9 to TRBJ2-1, with 9 bases that match TRBD2. After removal of 4 bases from V and 7 bases from J, the junction contained 21 bases not matched to a gene. This CDR3 contains 19 residues. The germline gives CDR1 SGDLS, CDR2 YYNGEE. The CDR3 protein is CASSPLLTSGSLSGNEQFF. The CDR3 DNA follows: TGTGCCAGCAGCCCCCTCCTGACTAGCGGTTCTCTCTCGGGGAATGAGCAGTTCTTC. Full variable domain (rest looked up from reference TRBV9 and TRBJ2-1): DSGVTQTPKHLITATGQRVTLRCSPRSGDLSVYWYQQSLDQGLQFLIQYYNGEERAKGNILERFSAQQFPDLHSELNLSSLELGDSALYFCASSPLLTSGSLSGNEQFFGPGTRLTVL.

The rearrangement joins TRBV11-2 to TRBJ2-7; D perhaps matches TRBD2 (7 bases). V gave up 6 bases and J gave up 6 bases, with 15 bases separating them. Germline V gene sequence: CDR1 SGHAT, CDR2 FQNNGV. This CDR3 spans 13 amino acids. In DNA form, the CDR3 reads TGTGCCAGCAGGGACGGGGGGCTATTCGAGCAGTACTTC. Its translation is CASRDGGLFEQYF.

The rearrangement links TRBV5-1 to TRBJ2-5, with a weak D call TRBD2 (5 bases). Germline V gene data show CDR1 as SGHRS and CDR2 as YFSETQ. The V end lost 2 bases, the J end lost 5 bases, and 13 bases lay between the germline ends. This CDR3 is 14 amino acids long. The CDR3 sequence is CASSLRPGGETQYF. DNA of the CDR3: TGCGCCAGCAGCTTACGACCTGGCGGGGAGACCCAGTACTTC.

The genes are TRBV5-4 and TRBJ2-1; 9 bases align to TRBD2. V trimming: 2 bases; J trimming: 8 bases; junction bases outside the gene matches: 5. This CDR3 is built from 14 residues. Germline assignment: CDR1 SGHNT and CDR2 YYREEE (reference sequence). The CDR3 nucleotides read TGTGCCAGCAGCTTTCCTAGCGGGAACGATGAGCAGTTCTTC. Translated: CASSFPSGNDEQFF. Using reference TRBV5-4 and TRBJ2-1 for the parts outside the CDR3, the full variable domain is ETGVTQSPTHLIKTRGQQVTLRCSSQSGHNTVSWYQQALGQGPQFIFQYYREEENGRGNFPPRFSGLQFPNYSSELNVNALELDDSALYLCASSFPSGNDEQFFGPGTRLTVL.

This chain uses TRBV6-2 or TRBV6-3 with TRBJ1-2; 7 positions match TRBD1. Looked up from germline, CDR1 is MNHEY and CDR2 is SVGEGT. The CDR3 extends over 13 amino acids. J lost 2 bases, V lost 4 bases, and 1 base had no gene match. The CDR3 loop reads CASSSGGNYGYTF. For the CDR3, the DNA is TGTGCCAGCAGTTCAGGGGGGAACTATGGCTACACCTTC.

Notes on this clone: Sequence at one end of the junction differs from germline and may be a read error. DNA for the CDR3: TGTGCTAGCAGCCCGCCGGGACTCCCCTCACTTAATGAGCAGTTCTTC. It codes for CASSPPGLPSLNEQFF. The V gene is TRBV7-7, the J gene TRBJ2-1; perhaps TRBD2 as D (6 bases). The CDR3 runs 16 residues. CDR1 and CDR2 (germline): SSHAT, FNYEAQ (reference sequence).

This rearrangement joins TRBV19 to TRBJ2-2, with 7 bases that match TRBD2. Trimming removed 3 bases from V and 6 bases from J; junction bases left unmatched: 7. Germline assignment: CDR1 LNHDA and CDR2 SQIVND (reference sequence). The CDR3 runs 15 residues. The CDR3 sequence: CASSIGLVVPGELFF. Written as DNA, the CDR3 is TGTGCCAGTAGTATCGGACTAGTAGTGCCCGGGGAGCTGTTTTTT.

The CDR3 DNA follows: TGTGCCATCAGTGCGAGGGGGCAGGACGAGCAGTACTTC. Translating it yields CAISARGQDEQYF. The chain combines TRBV10-3 with TRBJ2-7; 7 positions match TRBD1. CDR3 length: 13 amino acids. After removal of 4 bases from V and 5 bases from J, the junction contained 5 bases not matched to a gene. CDR1 ENHRY and CDR2 SYGVKD come from the germline V gene.

This chain connects TRBV9 to TRBJ1-2; D not resolved. The V gene's germline CDR1 is SGDLS and CDR2 YYNGEE. V gave up 4 bases and J gave up 4 bases, with 20 bases separating them. This CDR3 has 16 amino acids. CDR3 sequence (DNA): TGTGCCAGCAGCTATAGCCCTTCCCTAACGGGCTATGGCTACACCTTC. Its protein product is CASSYSPSLTGYGYTF.

V is TRBV5-1 and J is TRBJ2-3; TRBD2 matches at 10 bases. The CDR3 covers 15 residues. CDR1 SGHRS and CDR2 YFSETQ come from the germline V gene. With V trimmed by 4 bases and J by 1 base, 3 bases remained unmatched. In DNA, the CDR3 is TGCGCCAGCAGCCGCGGGACTAGCGGCACAGATACGCAGTATTTT. Translating it yields CASSRGTSGTDTQYF. Complete variable domain (other parts from reference TRBV5-1 and TRBJ2-3): KAGVTQTPRYLIKTRGQQVTLSCSPISGHRSVSWYQQTPGQGLQFLFEYFSETQRNKGNFPGRFSGRQFSNSRSEMNVSTLELGDSALYLCASSRGTSGTDTQYFGPGTRLTVL.

The rearrangement joins TRBV5-1 to TRBJ2-5; 10 bases agree with TRBD2. This CDR3 comprises 16 residues. J was trimmed by 4 bases and V by 0 bases; bases with no gene match: 6. Germline V gives CDR1 SGHRS, CDR2 YFSETQ. CDR3 region: CASSLEPSGSGETQYF. CDR3 nucleotide sequence: TGCGCCAGCAGCTTGGAGCCTAGCGGGAGTGGAGAGACCCAGTACTTC.

This chain links TRBV4-1 with TRBJ1-1, with D perhaps matching TRBD1 (6 bases). CDR1 MGHRA and CDR2 YSYEKL come from the germline V gene. V gave up 3 bases and J gave up 1 base, with 9 bases separating them. This CDR3 has 14 amino acids. As DNA, the CDR3 is TGCGCCAGCAGCCACCTGACAGGGAACACTGAAGCTTTCTTT. Protein sequence: CASSHLTGNTEAFF.

The chain employs TRBV7-3 and TRBJ2-1; 10 positions agree with TRBD2. The CDR3 runs to 15 residues. The V gene end was trimmed by 1 base and the J gene end by 8 bases; junction bases not matched to a gene: 5. Germline CDR1 reads SGHTA; CDR2 reads FQGTGA. The CDR3 coding sequence is TGTGCCAGCAGCTTAAAGGCTAGCGGGAGCGATGAGCAGTTCTTC. Its translation: CASSLKASGSDEQFF.

This clone appeared once. The rearrangement uses TRBV7-9 and TRBJ2-1; maybe TRBD2 (5 bases). The germline V gene has CDR1 SEHNR and CDR2 FQNEAQ (reference sequence). The CDR3 totals 15 residues. V was clipped by 7 bases and J by 0 bases, with 13 bases between them. The CDR3 loop reads CASNSAGSSYNEQFF. In DNA form, the CDR3 reads TGTGCCAGCAACTCTGCGGGCAGCTCCTACAATGAGCAGTTCTTC.

The chain combines TRBV7-8 with TRBJ1-6; TRBD1 might be the D (6 bases). The CDR3 spans 16 residues. Germline lookup yields CDR1 SGHVS and CDR2 FQNEAQ. Trimming took off 4 bases at V and 3 bases at J, with 13 bases between the two ends. The CDR3 is CASSSDSEIYNSPLHF. The CDR3 DNA follows: TGTGCCAGCAGCTCGGACAGTGAGATCTATAATTCACCCCTCCACTTT.

The chain uses TRBV5-1 and TRBJ2-5, with TRBD2 matching 12 bases. Trimming took 10 bases from V and 5 from J; bases not matched to a gene: 18. The germline CDR1 and CDR2 sequences are SGHRS and YFSETQ. The CDR3 runs to 17 residues. The CDR3 DNA is TGCGCCCGCGGAAGGGGGGCTAGCGGGAGGGCGGGGGAGACCCAGTACTTC. This translates into CARGRGASGRAGETQYF. The whole variable domain, filled in from reference TRBV5-1 and TRBJ2-5, reads KAGVTQTPRYLIKTRGQQVTLSCSPISGHRSVSWYQQTPGQGLQFLFEYFSETQRNKGNFPGRFSGRQFSNSRSEMNVSTLELGDSALYLCARGRGASGRAGETQYFGPGTRLLVL.

The chain is built from TRBV7-2 and TRBJ1-2; 9 bases match TRBD1. The germline CDR1 and CDR2 sequences are SGHTA and FQGNSA. The J segment lost 8 bases and the V segment lost 4 bases, leaving 8 bases of the junction unmatched. The CDR3 is 14 amino acids. Here the CDR3 DNA reads TGTGCCAGCAGCTCTAGGACAGGGGCTTCGGGCTACACCTTC. Residues: CASSSRTGASGYTF.

The chain has TRBV3-1 (or the pseudogene TRBV3-2) and TRBJ2-7; D might be TRBD1 (6 bases). Germline V CDR1 and CDR2: LGHDT, YNNKEL (reference sequence). The CDR3 length is 17 residues. V was pared by 1 base and J by 0 bases, with 16 bases between. The CDR3 nucleotides read TGTGCCAGCAGCCAAGGCCAGGGGTACGGACCCTCCTACGAGCAGTACTTC. Protein sequence: CASSQGQGYGPSYEQYF.

The genes are TRBV7-3 and TRBJ2-1; TRBD2 agrees at 12 bases. Germline V gives CDR1 SGHTA, CDR2 FQGTGA. V dropped 5 bases and J dropped 3; count of bases not matched to a gene: 17. The CDR3 length is 20 residues. The CDR3 region has the DNA TGTGCCAGCAGCCTCGCCCCACCGGGACTAGCGGGTGAACGCTACAATGAGCAGTTCTTC. It is translated as CASSLAPPGLAGERYNEQFF.